A single sample is the source of the 29 T cell receptor beta chains below, sequenced in a study of blood T cell repertoires in COVID-19 (dated by TCRdb to 2018 to 2021). The library was generated by the immunoSEQ multiplex PCR assay. TCRdb provides this immuneACCESS table in a form limited to in-frame rearrangements. Some clones are lacking; in checked studies, under half of them reflect an unresolved V gene, and why the rest are absent is not known. The sample profile shows 200,000 to 250,000 clones; approximately 90% of them were found once. Approximately 10% of the sample is held by the ten biggest clonotypes. Source material: PBMCs or T cells enriched from blood (not recorded which). These receptors were collected from a young man who had recovered from COVID-19.

The chain recombines TRBV27 with TRBJ2-3; D remains unclear. Germline V CDR1 and CDR2: MNHEY, SMNVEV (reference sequence). The CDR3 has 12 amino acids. V lost 4 bases and J lost 6, with 8 bases in between. The DNA for the CDR3 is TGTGCCAGCAGTTCGGTCGCGGATACGCAGTATTTT. Encoded protein: CASSSVADTQYF.

This clone has only one observation. This chain links TRBV19 with TRBJ1-1, with no clear D. Trimming took 3 bases from V and 4 from J, leaving 9 bases between them. CDR3 length equals 13 residues. The germline gives CDR1 LNHDA, CDR2 SQIVND (reference sequence). CDR3 in amino acids: CASSMERGTEAFF. The CDR3 DNA reads as TGTGCCAGTAGTATGGAGCGAGGCACTGAAGCTTTCTTT.

The CDR3 sequence is CASSPSGDGQPQHF. For the CDR3, the DNA is TGTGCCAGCTCACCATCAGGGGATGGTCAGCCCCAGCATTTT. The V call is TRBV18, the J call TRBJ1-5, with a tentative D call TRBD1 (6 bases). The CDR3 sequence is 14 residues long. Germline V gives CDR1 KGHSH, CDR2 LQKENI. Deletions cut 2 bases from V and 6 bases from J, with 11 bases between.

The chain links TRBV11-2 to TRBJ2-3, with 7 bases aligning to TRBD2. This CDR3 is built from 16 residues. The trim removed 2 bases at V and 0 bases at J, leaving 5 bases unmatched. The germline V gene has CDR1 SGHAT and CDR2 FQNNGV. The CDR3 DNA is TGTGCCAGCAGCTTAATAGGGCGGGGGAGCACAGATACGCAGTATTTT. Translation gives CASSLIGRGSTDTQYF.

The V and J genes are TRBV19 and TRBJ1-1, with unresolved D. Germline CDR1 and CDR2: LNHDA and SQIVND (reference sequence). CDR3 size: 15 residues. Deletions cut 5 bases from V and 5 bases from J, with 18 bases between. CDR3 region: CASSASLVGWTEAFF. The CDR3 DNA reads TGTGCCAGTAGTGCTAGTCTGGTCGGGTGGACTGAAGCTTTCTTT.

This clone came up a few times. V is TRBV3-1 (or the pseudogene TRBV3-2) and J is TRBJ2-1; D ambiguous. This CDR3 spans 14 amino acids. CDR1 is LGHDT, CDR2 YNNKEL, per germline (reference sequence). V was cut by 0 bases and J by 15 bases, with 18 bases left in between. This CDR3 is CASSQDDFRSSRFF. The DNA for the CDR3 is TGTGCCAGCAGCCAAGATGACTTCCGATCCTCCCGGTTCTTC.

The V call is TRBV7-9, the J call TRBJ2-3; tentatively, D is TRBD1 (7 bases). Germline V gene lookup returns CDR1 SEHNR and CDR2 FQNEAQ (reference sequence). This CDR3 has 16 residues. Trimming removed 5 bases at V and 2 bases at J, with 17 bases between. The DNA of the CDR3 is TGTGCCAGCAGCCCAGGAGGGGGCGGGACCACAGATACGCAGTATTTT. Translation: CASSPGGGGTTDTQYF.

This clone was observed a single time. The CDR3 DNA reads as TGCGCCAGCAGCCAAGGCCCAGGGAATCAGCCCCAGCATTTT. Translation: CASSQGPGNQPQHF. V is TRBV4-1 and J is TRBJ1-5; maybe TRBD1 (5 bases). The V end was cut by 1 base, the J end by 4 bases, with 8 bases between. The germline CDR1 and CDR2 sequences are MGHRA and YSYEKL. CDR3 size: 14 residues.

CDR3 in DNA: TGTGCCTGGAGTGTAGGCCCGGCAGGGGGAAGTCAGCCCCAGCATTTT. This codes for CAWSVGPAGGSQPQHF. The genes are TRBV30 and TRBJ1-5, with 7 bases identical to TRBD1. Germline CDR1 is GTSNPN and CDR2 is SVGIG (reference sequence). CDR3 size: 16 residues. Germline trimming cut 0 bases from V and 6 bases from J; bases unmatched to any gene: 11.

The chain has TRBV6-2 or TRBV6-3 and TRBJ2-6, with 7 nucleotides matching TRBD1. V shed 2 bases, J shed 0 bases, and the junction held 4 bases outside the gene matches. Germline assignment: CDR1 MNHEY and CDR2 SVGEGT. The CDR3 runs 17 residues. CDR3 DNA sequence: TGTGCCAGCAGTTACGGGACAGCCCCCTCTGGGGCCAACGTCCTGACTTTC. It codes for CASSYGTAPSGANVLTF.

This rearrangement joins TRBV5-1 to TRBJ2-5, with 7 nucleotides matching TRBD1. There are 13 residues in the CDR3. Per the germline V gene, CDR1 is SGHRS and CDR2 is YFSETQ. J was trimmed by 5 bases and V by 4 bases; bases with no gene match: 5. CDR3 in DNA: TGCGCCAGCAGCCAAGACAGGGTTGAGACCCAGTACTTC. Translating it yields CASSQDRVETQYF.

This clone counts as medium-sized (0.01 to 0.1%). V is TRBV4-1 and J is TRBJ1-4; D is unresolved. The CDR3 runs 13 residues. Trimming left V 2 bases short and J 8 bases short, with 9 bases between. The germline gives CDR1 MGHRA, CDR2 YSYEKL. The CDR3 spells CASSQQTAEKLFF. The CDR3 DNA reads TGCGCCAGCAGCCAACAAACCGCGGAAAAACTGTTTTTT.

The chain uses TRBV24-1 and TRBJ2-4, with D possibly matching TRBD1 (5 bases). The V end lost 4 bases, the J end lost 12 bases, and 12 bases lay between the germline ends. Germline V CDR1 and CDR2: KGHDR, SFDVKD. This CDR3 is 12 amino acids long. The CDR3 spells CATSEWGIPQYF. The DNA of the CDR3 is TGTGCCACCAGTGAATGGGGCATCCCTCAGTACTTC.

The chain uses TRBV15 and TRBJ1-5, with D perhaps TRBD1 (5 bases). The germline V and J ends were trimmed by 3 bases and 11 bases, with 17 bases remaining between them. CDR1 is LNHNV and CDR2 is YYDKDF in the germline V gene (reference sequence). The CDR3 is 14 residues long. CDR3 sequence reads: CATSSNGLEGAQHF. The DNA for the CDR3 is TGTGCCACCAGCAGTAATGGTCTAGAAGGGGCCCAGCATTTT. Supplemented by reference TRBV15 and TRBJ1-5, the full variable domain reads DAMVIQNPRYQVTQFGKPVTLSCSQTLNHNVMYWYQQKSSQAPKLLFHYYDKDFNNEADTPDNFQSRRPNTSFCFLDIRSPGLGDTAMYLCATSSNGLEGAQHFGDGTRLSIL.

The chain employs TRBV5-4 and TRBJ1-2, with D unresolved. The V gene lost 0 bases and the J gene lost 3 bases, with 9 bases spanning the gap. Germline values: CDR1 SGHNT, CDR2 YYREEE (reference sequence). The CDR3 extends over 14 amino acids. The chain's CDR3 is CASSLAGRDYGYTF. CDR3 nucleotide sequence: TGTGCCAGCAGCTTGGCAGGCAGAGACTATGGCTACACCTTC.

The chain carries TRBV4-2 and TRBJ2-6; 7 bases align to TRBD1. The CDR3 is 16 residues long. The trim removed 4 bases at V and 2 bases at J, leaving 5 bases unmatched. Germline CDR1 LGHNA, CDR2 YNFKEQ. The CDR3, as DNA: TGTGCCAGCAGCCCCGAGGGGGCGGCTGGGGCCAACGTCCTGACTTTC. As protein: CASSPEGAAGANVLTF.

The J gene is TRBJ2-7, the V gene TRBV12-3 or TRBV12-4; 14 bases map to TRBD2. The J segment lost 11 bases and the V segment lost 6 bases, leaving 6 bases of the junction unmatched. The CDR3 spans 13 residues. The CDR3: CASRTGLAGGKYF. In DNA, the CDR3 is TGTGCCAGCAGGACCGGACTAGCGGGAGGCAAGTACTTC.

The chain links TRBV6-5 to TRBJ2-7, with TRBD2 matching over 16 bases. The ends lost 11 bases at V and 6 bases at J; junction bases unmatched: 4. The CDR3 has 13 amino acids. Per the germline V gene, CDR1 is MNHEY and CDR2 is SVGAGI. CDR3 bases: TGTGCCGGGACTAGCGGGAGGGCGGGCGAGCAGTACTTC. It encodes CAGTSGRAGEQYF.

As DNA, the CDR3 is TGTGCCAGCAGCCAAACGGGGGGAGCTTTCTTT. This translates into CASSQTGGAFF. The rearrangement uses TRBV7-8 and TRBJ1-1, with D possibly matching TRBD1 (5 bases). Germline loops: CDR1 SGHVS, CDR2 FQNEAQ. This CDR3 is 11 amino acids long. V was trimmed by 5 bases and J by 10 bases, leaving 11 bases between them.

The V and J genes are TRBV21-1 and TRBJ2-1; whether TRBD2, the table's D call, matches the DNA was not checked. TRBV21-1 represents a pseudogene. The CDR3 is 19 amino acids. This CDR3 is CASSKGQGGLAGPVGEQFF. The CDR3 bases are TGTGCCAGCAGCAAAGGACAGGGGGGACTAGCGGGGCCGGTGGGTGAGCAGTTCTTC.

This chain joins TRBV6-2 or TRBV6-3 and TRBJ1-5, with 9 positions matching TRBD1. The CDR3 runs to 16 residues. Germline V CDR1 and CDR2: MNHEY, SVGEGT. V gave up 6 bases and J gave up 6 bases; unmatched junction bases: 12. CDR3 sequence: CASSPPGTGSAQPQHF. CDR3 bases: TGTGCCAGCAGCCCACCCGGGACAGGGTCTGCTCAGCCCCAGCATTTT.

V and J are TRBV24-1 and TRBJ2-2; D not certain. Trimming removed 7 bases from V and 2 bases from J, with 10 bases in between. In germline, CDR1 is KGHDR, CDR2 SFDVKD. There are 14 residues in the CDR3. The CDR3 sequence is CATRGTGNTGELFF. The CDR3 DNA follows: TGTGCCACCAGGGGCACCGGAAACACCGGGGAGCTGTTTTTT.

This clone was seen just once. The chain links TRBV5-1 to TRBJ2-7; tentative D call: TRBD2 (6 bases). The CDR3 is 15 residues long. Germline V gene sequence: CDR1 SGHRS, CDR2 YFSETQ. Trimming removed 3 bases from V and 4 bases from J, with 17 bases in between. CDR3 DNA sequence: TGCGCCAGCAGCTCTTTCGGGGGAAGTTTTTACGAGCAGTACTTC. Its protein is CASSSFGGSFYEQYF.

The chain uses TRBV7-8 and TRBJ1-5; 9 nucleotides line up with TRBD1. Germline V gives CDR1 SGHVS, CDR2 FQNEAQ. The CDR3 is 15 amino acids. The junction had 5 bases not matched to a gene; V was cut back by 2 bases and J by 6 bases. CDR3: CASSLSRTGVQPQHF. The CDR3, as DNA: TGTGCCAGCAGCTTATCGCGGACAGGGGTTCAGCCCCAGCATTTT.

The chain combines TRBV3-1 (or the pseudogene TRBV3-2) with TRBJ2-7; no definite D call. Germline V lookup: CDR1 LGHDT, CDR2 YNNKEL (reference sequence). Trimming took 1 base from V and 4 from J, leaving 11 bases between them. The CDR3 length is 14 residues. The CDR3 is CASSQAVSTYEQYF. CDR3 sequence (DNA): TGTGCCAGCAGCCAAGCCGTTTCCACTTACGAGCAGTACTTC.

This chain connects TRBV23-1 to TRBJ1-6; 8 bases line up with TRBD1. TRBV23-1 falls under the ORF class, with uncertain function. The V and J ends lost 10 bases and 3 bases, in that order; junction bases with no gene match: 5. CDR3 length: 14 amino acids. The CDR3 here is CAIGTGHYNSPLHF. In nucleotides, the CDR3 is TGCGCCATCGGGACAGGTCACTATAATTCACCCCTCCACTTT.

This sequence joins TRBV9 and TRBJ2-1; maybe TRBD2 (7 bases). Deletions cut 0 bases from V and 6 bases from J, with 13 bases between. Germline V gives CDR1 SGDLS, CDR2 YYNGEE. The CDR3 totals 15 residues. The CDR3 sequence is CASSVGGGASNEQFF. The DNA of the CDR3 is TGTGCCAGCAGCGTAGGAGGGGGGGCGAGCAATGAGCAGTTCTTC.

The rearrangement joins TRBV2 to TRBJ2-1; D perhaps matches TRBD1 (6 bases). The germline gives CDR1 SNHLY, CDR2 FYNNEI. The CDR3 length is 12 residues. In nucleotides, the CDR3 is TGTGCTTGTTTGCCGGGACAAAACTTCCTGTTCTTC. Its protein is CACLPGQNFLFF.

CDR3 in amino acids: CASSLFRGAEAFF. CDR3 DNA: TGTGCCAGCAGTCTATTCAGGGGGGCTGAAGCTTTCTTT. This chain uses TRBV27 with TRBJ1-1, with 7 bases identical to TRBD1. Losses at the gene ends were 5 bases for V and 6 bases for J; bases not matched to a gene: 6. In germline, CDR1 is MNHEY, CDR2 SMNVEV (reference sequence). This CDR3 is built from 13 residues.